These 21 T cell receptor beta chains were sequenced from one sample in a study of blood T cell repertoires in COVID-19 (TCRdb year 2020). Library method: the immunoSEQ multiplex PCR assay. The table was pulled from immuneACCESS by TCRdb, which kept in-frame rearrangements only. Such tables lose some clones; where checked, under half of the loss comes from unresolved V genes, and the rest has no known cause. The sample table records about 250,000 clones; around 88% of these occur just once. The top ten constitute around 6.3% of the sample. Sequencing was performed on peripheral blood. Receptor source: a woman in her thirties with COVID-19, enrolled during active disease.

CDR3: CASSLDVSGSGEQYV. CDR3 DNA sequence: TGTGCCAGCAGCTTAGACGTTAGCGGGAGCGGCGAGCAGTACGTC. The chain carries TRBV11-2 and TRBJ2-7, with TRBD2 matching over 9 bases. Per the germline V gene, CDR1 is SGHAT and CDR2 is FQNNGV. With V trimmed by 0 bases and J by 6 bases, 6 bases remained unmatched. The CDR3 has 15 residues.

This chain links TRBV19 with TRBJ2-1; unclear D gene. The ends were cut back, 3 bases at V and 1 base at J, with 10 bases in the middle. Germline lookup yields CDR1 LNHDA and CDR2 SQIVND (reference sequence). The CDR3 has 15 residues. CDR3 sequence reads: CASSIGASSYNEQFF. The DNA of the CDR3 is TGTGCCAGTAGTATCGGAGCCTCGTCCTACAATGAGCAGTTCTTC.

This chain connects TRBV5-4 to TRBJ2-5, with D possibly being TRBD2 (6 bases). CDR1 is SGHNT and CDR2 is YYREEE in the germline V gene (reference sequence). The length of the CDR3 is 12 residues. Trimming took off 4 bases at V and 7 bases at J, with 11 bases between the two ends. DNA for the CDR3: TGTGCCAGCAGCCCCGGGGGTCCGACCCAGTACTTC. It encodes CASSPGGPTQYF.

This chain uses TRBV29-1 with TRBJ2-7; 7 bases match TRBD1. From germline, CDR1 is SQVTM and CDR2 ANQGSEA. This CDR3 region has 12 residues. J was trimmed by 2 bases and V by 4 bases; bases with no gene match: 2. The CDR3, as DNA: TGCAGCGTTGGTACAGGGGCCTACGAGCAGTACTTC. Translating gives CSVGTGAYEQYF.

The chain employs TRBV18 and TRBJ2-6; the D gene is possibly TRBD2 (5 bases). The germline V gene has CDR1 KGHSH and CDR2 LQKENI. The CDR3 is 16 amino acids. V lost 2 bases to trimming and J lost 4 bases, with 12 bases between them. The CDR3 loop reads CASSPFSSGGANVLTF. DNA for the CDR3: TGTGCCAGCTCACCATTCAGCTCGGGAGGGGCCAACGTCCTGACTTTC.

A few counts support this clone. The chain couples TRBV10-1 to TRBJ2-2, with TRBD1 identical over 7 bases. The CDR3 totals 13 residues. From germline, CDR1 is WNHNN and CDR2 SYGVQD (reference sequence). The V segment lost 3 bases and the J segment 7 bases; nucleotides outside the gene matches: 2. CDR3 in DNA: TGCGCCAGCAGTGAAGGGGGCGTCGGGGAGCTGTTTTTT. Translating it yields CASSEGGVGELFF.

The chain uses TRBV28 and TRBJ1-1; the D is unclear. The CDR3 extends over 13 amino acids. The germline V and J ends were trimmed by 1 base and 1 base, with 4 bases remaining between them. The germline gives CDR1 MDHEN, CDR2 SYDVKM. In nucleotides, the CDR3 is TGTGCCAGCAGTTTATTTAGGAACACTGAAGCTTTCTTT. Translated: CASSLFRNTEAFF.

This sequence joins TRBV10-1 and TRBJ1-5; D perhaps matches TRBD1 (6 bases). With 6 bases removed from V and 3 bases from J, the gap between germline ends came to 15 bases. There are 15 residues in the CDR3. The germline CDR1 and CDR2 sequences are WNHNN and SYGVQD (reference sequence). The CDR3 sequence: CASRRTEPLNQPQHF. The CDR3 DNA reads as TGCGCCAGCAGACGGACAGAACCCCTCAATCAGCCCCAGCATTTT.

The J gene is TRBJ1-3, the V gene TRBV4-3; 7 bases agree with TRBD1. CDR1 and CDR2 from the germline V gene are LGHNA and YSLEER. The CDR3 spans 15 residues. V shed 2 bases and J 4 bases; nucleotides not matched to a gene: 5. CDR3 nucleotide sequence: TGCGCCAGCAGCCAATCCGGGACAGAAGGAAACACCATATATTTT. The encoded protein is CASSQSGTEGNTIYF.

The chain has TRBV7-6 and TRBJ1-2; TRBD1 might be the D (6 bases). Per the germline V gene, CDR1 is SGHVS and CDR2 is FNYEAQ. The length of the CDR3 is 14 residues. V was shortened by 1 base and J by 7 bases, with 13 bases between the two germline ends. The CDR3 loop is CASSLEASGAGYTF. For the CDR3, the DNA is TGTGCCAGCAGCTTAGAGGCCTCAGGGGCTGGCTACACCTTC.

CDR3: CASTRTGAENTEAFF. CDR3 DNA sequence: TGTGCCAGCACTAGGACAGGGGCCGAGAACACTGAAGCTTTCTTT. The genes are TRBV18 and TRBJ1-1; 9 bases match TRBD1. The CDR3 is 15 amino acids. The V segment lost 8 bases and the J segment 1 base; nucleotides outside the gene matches: 8. Germline V gene data show CDR1 as KGHSH and CDR2 as LQKENI.

The chain employs TRBV2 and TRBJ2-2; D perhaps matches TRBD2 (5 bases). Germline V gene lookup returns CDR1 SNHLY and CDR2 FYNNEI. V lost 10 bases, J lost 7 bases, and 10 bases lay in between. The CDR3 totals 11 residues. The CDR3, as DNA: TGTGCCACCGAGGGTCACGGGGAGCTGTTTTTT. It yields the protein CATEGHGELFF.

The chain uses TRBV13 and TRBJ2-2, with 9 bases matching TRBD2. After removal of 1 base from V and 4 bases from J, the junction contained 10 bases not matched to a gene. CDR1 and CDR2 from the germline V gene are PRHDT and FYEKMQ (reference sequence). The length of the CDR3 is 18 residues. The DNA for the CDR3 is TGTGCCAGCAGCTTAGAAGACGTTAGCGGGAGAATCACCGGGGAGCTGTTTTTT. Translation gives CASSLEDVSGRITGELFF. The whole variable domain, remainder taken from reference TRBV13 and TRBJ2-2, is AAGVIQSPRHLIKEKRETATLKCYPIPRHDTVYWYQQGPGQDPQFLISFYEKMQSDKGSIPDRFSAQQFSDYHSELNMSSLELGDSALYFCASSLEDVSGRITGELFFGEGSRLTVL.

This clone appeared a few times. The chain combines TRBV11-3 with TRBJ2-3; 7 bases are a match to TRBD2. Germline CDR1 and CDR2: SGHNT and YENEEA. The CDR3 contains 17 residues. Trimming at V came to 4 bases and at J to 5 bases, leaving 15 bases not matched to a gene. CDR3 amino acids: CASSWRYNRGEGDTQYF. CDR3 nucleotides: TGTGCCAGCAGCTGGCGGTATAATCGGGGGGAGGGAGATACGCAGTATTTT.

This clone has just a few counts. The genes are TRBV6-5 and TRBJ2-7; possibly TRBD2 for D (7 bases). The germline CDR1 and CDR2 sequences are MNHEY and SVGAGI. The ends were cut back, 8 bases at V and 4 bases at J, with 18 bases in the middle. The CDR3 has 14 residues. The CDR3 sequence is CASLGGGPYYEQYF. In nucleotides, the CDR3 is TGTGCCAGCTTAGGGGGGGGGCCTTATTACGAGCAGTACTTC.

The rearrangement joins TRBV4-2 to TRBJ1-2, with 11 bases matching TRBD1. With V trimmed by 1 base and J by 6 bases, 7 bases remained unmatched. The CDR3 loop spans 16 amino acids. Germline CDR1 is LGHNA and CDR2 is YNFKEQ. The CDR3 sequence is CASSQARTGGADGYTF. The CDR3 DNA reads as TGTGCCAGCAGCCAAGCTCGGACAGGGGGCGCGGATGGCTACACCTTC.

This chain's CDR3 is CASIRDSNSPLHF. As DNA, the CDR3 is TGTGCCAGCATTCGGGACTCTAATTCACCCCTCCACTTT. This chain joins TRBV2 and TRBJ1-6; D may be TRBD1 (5 bases). Trimming cost V 7 bases and J 6 bases, with 10 bases left between them. The CDR3 extends over 13 amino acids. Germline loops: CDR1 SNHLY, CDR2 FYNNEI.

A few counts support this clone. J is TRBJ1-2 and V is TRBV2; D unclear. Trimming took off 1 base at V and 7 bases at J, with 16 bases between the two ends. This CDR3 is 15 amino acids long. Germline CDR1 reads SNHLY; CDR2 reads FYNNEI. The CDR3 nucleotides are TGTGCCAGCAGTGAAGGCAGTCCCAACCGAGGTGGCTACACCTTC. The encoded protein is CASSEGSPNRGGYTF.

The rearrangement uses TRBV21-1 and TRBJ1-2; the table's D call of TRBD1 was not tested on the DNA. TRBV21-1 corresponds to a pseudogene. The CDR3 contains 13 residues. Here the CDR3 reads CASSNRGQDGYTF. The CDR3 coding sequence is TGTGCCAGCTCGAACAGGGGGCAAGATGGCTACACCTTC.

Comment on this clone: Because it lacks the conserved phenylalanine or tryptophan at the end, this CDR3 is likely a read error. The limits of the CDR3 on the DNA are not certain, so only TCRdb's listed CDR3 is given. V gene TRBV21-1 combines with J gene TRBJ1-4. TRBV21-1 is flagged as a pseudogene. The CDR3 sequence runs 9 residues, both termini included. This chain's CDR3 is CASSKGALD.

The chain carries TRBV5-1 and TRBJ2-1, with 10 bases fitting TRBD2. This CDR3 is built from 15 residues. The V segment lost 3 bases and the J segment 10 bases; nucleotides outside the gene matches: 10. Germline CDR1 is SGHRS and CDR2 is YFSETQ. In DNA form, the CDR3 reads TGCGCCAGCAGCTCGCAGCGGGGGGGCCAGCGGGAGCAGTTCTTC. It encodes CASSSQRGGQREQFF.